This T cell receptor (beta chain) was recovered during a study of CD4 T cells in relation to SARS-CoV-2 and coronaviruses. The overall study: ViraFEST: roughly ten-day antigen culture of PBMCs, then TCR beta CDR3 sequencing.

Clones were read by immunoSEQ multiplex PCR, and TCRdb kept only the in-frame ones, dropping some. The sample lists some 17,000 clones; about three quarters were seen once. The unexposed donors gave CD4+ T cells in about 2010-2019, prior to COVID-19. After approximately 10 days of culture, CD4+ T cells were isolated. As cell numbers allowed, unexposed-donor CD4+ T cells faced SARS-CoV-2 S/N and four cold-coronavirus spikes. CDR3 length: 13 amino acids. The germline V gene encodes CDR1 MNHEY and CDR2 SMNVEV (reference sequence). Trimming pared 6 bases from V and 3 bases from J, leaving 9 bases between. For this clone: Antigen unknown.

This sequence originates from a human donor in good health. The sample consisted of CD4+ T cells from PBMCs, cultured in vitro. The chain couples TRBV27 to TRBJ1-5, with D possibly being TRBD1 (5 bases). CDR3 sequence (DNA): TGTGCCAGCAGCTCCAGGGCCAATCAGCCCCAGCATTTT. This translates into CASSSRANQPQHF.